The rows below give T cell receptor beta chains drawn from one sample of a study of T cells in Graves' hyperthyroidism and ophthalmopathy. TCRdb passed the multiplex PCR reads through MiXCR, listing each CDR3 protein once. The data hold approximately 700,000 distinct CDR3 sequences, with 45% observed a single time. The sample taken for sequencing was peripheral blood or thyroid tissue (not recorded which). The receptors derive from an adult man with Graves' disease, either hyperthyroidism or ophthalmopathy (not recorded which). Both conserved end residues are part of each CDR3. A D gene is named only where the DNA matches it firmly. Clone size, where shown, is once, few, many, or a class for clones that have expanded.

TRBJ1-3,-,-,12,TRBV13,CASSGTGHTIYF,TGTGCCAGCAGCGGAACAGGACACACCATATATTTT
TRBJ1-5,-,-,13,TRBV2,CASRGTKDQPQHF,TGTGCCAGCAGGGGGACAAAGGATCAGCCCCAGCATTTT
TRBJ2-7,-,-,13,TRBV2,CASSEQDWWEQYF,TGTGCCAGCAGTGAACAGGACTGGTGGGAGCAGTACTTC
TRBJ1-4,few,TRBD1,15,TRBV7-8,CASSWGQAPNEKLFF,TGTGCCAGCAGCTGGGGACAGGCTCCCAATGAAAAACTGTTTTTT
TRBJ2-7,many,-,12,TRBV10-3,CATEGSGYEQYF,TGTGCCACCGAAGGTTCAGGTTACGAGCAGTACTTC
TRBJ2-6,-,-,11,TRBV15,CATHGPAQEAF,TGTGCCACGCATGGGCCAGCTCAGGAAGCTTTC
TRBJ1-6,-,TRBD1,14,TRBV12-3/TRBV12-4,CASQTGRYNSPLHF,TGTGCCAGCCAGACAGGGAGATATAATTCACCCCTCCACTTT
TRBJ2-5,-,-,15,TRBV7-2,CASSQDGRPGGTQYF,TGTGCCAGCAGCCAAGATGGAAGGCCGGGCGGGACCCAGTACTTC
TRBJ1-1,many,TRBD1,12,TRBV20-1,CSAWDRGTEAFF,TGCAGTGCGTGGGACAGGGGTACTGAAGCTTTCTTT
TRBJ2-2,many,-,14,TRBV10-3,CAITAGFGAGELFF,TGTGCCATCACAGCAGGGTTCGGTGCCGGGGAGCTGTTTTTT
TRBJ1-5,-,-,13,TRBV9,CASSAVQFQPQHF,TGTGCCAGCAGCGCAGTCCAGTTTCAGCCCCAGCATTTT
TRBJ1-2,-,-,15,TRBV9,CVSSQARAVNYGYTF,TGTGTCAGCAGCCAAGCGAGAGCAGTTAACTATGGCTACACCTTC
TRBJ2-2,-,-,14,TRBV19,CASSRTANTGELFF,TGTGCCAGTAGTCGAACAGCGAACACCGGGGAGCTGTTTTTT
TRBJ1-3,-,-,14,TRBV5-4,CASSFEFPGNTMYF,TGTGCCAGCAGCTTTGAGTTCCCTGGAAACACCATGTATTTT
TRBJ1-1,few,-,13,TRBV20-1,CSASRESGTEAFF,TGCAGTGCTAGTAGAGAGTCGGGCACTGAAGCTTTCTTT
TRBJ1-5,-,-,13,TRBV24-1,CATSDPGARTQHF,TGTGCCACCAGTGACCCCGGGGCGCGGACCCAGCATTTT
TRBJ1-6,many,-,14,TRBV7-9,CASSSYRAGAPLHF,TGTGCCAGCAGCTCCTACAGGGCAGGAGCACCCCTCCACTTT
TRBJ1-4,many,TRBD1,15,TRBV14,CASSQSRGRSEKLFF,TGTGCCAGCAGCCAAAGCAGGGGGCGAAGCGAAAAACTGTTTTTT
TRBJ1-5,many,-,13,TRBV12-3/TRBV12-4,CASSFQGSQPQHF,TGTGCCAGCAGTTTTCAGGGCAGTCAGCCCCAGCATTTT
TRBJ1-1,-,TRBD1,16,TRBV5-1,CASSWVTGTGRPEAFF,TGTGCCAGCAGCTGGGTCACCGGGACAGGGAGGCCTGAAGCTTTCTTT
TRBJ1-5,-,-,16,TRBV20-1,CSARSKADYSNQPQHF,TGCAGTGCTAGGAGTAAAGCAGACTATAGCAATCAGCCCCAGCATTTT
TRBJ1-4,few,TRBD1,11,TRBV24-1,CASRGYEKLFF,TGTGCCAGCAGGGGGTACGAAAAACTGTTTTTT
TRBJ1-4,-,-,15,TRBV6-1,CASSGRAGSNEKLFF,TGTGCCAGCAGTGGGCGGGCAGGGTCAAATGAAAAACTGTTTTTT
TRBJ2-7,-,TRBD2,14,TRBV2,CASRDGTSGDEQYF,TGTGCCAGCAGAGACGGGACTAGCGGGGACGAGCAGTACTTC
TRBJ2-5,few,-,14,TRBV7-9,CASSLGSDQETQYF,TGTGCCAGCAGCTTGGGTAGCGACCAAGAGACCCAGTACTTC
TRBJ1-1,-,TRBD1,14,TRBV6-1,CASRTGGAPSEAFF,TGTGCCAGCAGAACAGGGGGCGCGCCCTCTGAAGCTTTCTTT
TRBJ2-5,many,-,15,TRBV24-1,CATSTGRGSQETQYF,TGTGCCACCAGTACAGGGAGGGGATCTCAAGAGACCCAGTACTTC
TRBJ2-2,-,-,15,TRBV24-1,CATSDLTSNTGELFF,TGTGCCACCAGTGATTTGACTTCGAACACCGGGGAGCTGTTTTTT
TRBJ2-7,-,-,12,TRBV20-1,CSATDGDYEQYF,TGCAGTGCGACGGACGGGGACTACGAGCAGTACTTC
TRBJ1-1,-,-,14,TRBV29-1,CSVTPPGRDTEAFF,TGCAGCGTTACACCTCCGGGACGGGACACTGAAGCTTTCTTT
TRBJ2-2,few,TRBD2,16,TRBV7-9,CASSVIGGADTGELFF,TGTGCCAGCAGCGTGATCGGGGGGGCGGACACCGGGGAGCTGTTTTTT
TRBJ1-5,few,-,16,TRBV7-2,CASSPQGGHSNQPQHF,TGTGCCAGCTCACCACAGGGCGGTCATAGCAATCAGCCCCAGCATTTT
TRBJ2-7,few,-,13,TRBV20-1,CSARDGQSYEQYF,TGCAGTGCTAGGGACGGCCAGTCCTACGAGCAGTACTTC
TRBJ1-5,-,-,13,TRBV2,CASSDGGLQPQHF,TGTGCCAGCAGTGATGGGGGGCTTCAGCCCCAGCATTTT
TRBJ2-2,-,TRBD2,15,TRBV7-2,CARSVTSGDTGELFF,TGTGCCAGGAGCGTGACTAGCGGGGACACCGGGGAGCTGTTTTTT
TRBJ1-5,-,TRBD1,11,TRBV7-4,CASSIRTGQHF,TGTGCCAGCAGCATTAGGACAGGACAGCATTTT